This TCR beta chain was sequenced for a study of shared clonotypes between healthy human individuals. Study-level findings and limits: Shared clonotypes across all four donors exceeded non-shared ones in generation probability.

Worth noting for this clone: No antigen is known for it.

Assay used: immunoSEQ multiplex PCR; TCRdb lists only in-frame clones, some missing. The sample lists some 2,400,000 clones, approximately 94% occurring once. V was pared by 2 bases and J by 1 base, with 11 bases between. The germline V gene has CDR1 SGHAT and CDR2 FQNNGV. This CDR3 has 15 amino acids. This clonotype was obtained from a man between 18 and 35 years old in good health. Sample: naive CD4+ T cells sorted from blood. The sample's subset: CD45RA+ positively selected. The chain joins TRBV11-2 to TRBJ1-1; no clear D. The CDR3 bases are TGTGCCAGCAGCTTATGGGCGGCAGGGAACACTGAAGCTTTCTTT. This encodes CASSLWAAGNTEAFF.